This is a list of T cell receptor beta chains from one sample in a study of blood T cell repertoires in COVID-19. The data were produced by immunoSEQ multiplex PCR, yet TCRdb's version contains in-frame clones alone and is incomplete. The sample lists more than 90,000 clones, roughly nine tenths occurring once. The sample consisted of peripheral blood. The receptors shown here come from a man aged 45-65 years with acute or convalescent COVID-19. CDR3s include the opening cysteine and the closing phenylalanine or tryptophan. Clone size is not always given. Where it is, it says once, few, many or a class for expanded clones.

v_gene	abundance	j_gene	CDR3aa
TRBV7-8	few	TRBJ1-1	CASSLQRVPTEAFF
TRBV6-5	NA	TRBJ2-7	CASSSSSREQYF
TRBV5-5	NA	TRBJ1-2	CASSSWAGGEDGYTF
TRBV2	NA	TRBJ2-5	CASSRDRGGETQYF
TRBV4-1	NA	TRBJ2-1	CASSLSGTSAYNEQFF
TRBV3-1/TRBV3-2	NA	TRBJ1-5	CASSQVLGGNQPQHF
TRBV20-1	NA	TRBJ2-7	CSASDPRGASYEQYF
TRBV5-5	NA	TRBJ1-1	CASSSHRGGGTEAFF
TRBV28	NA	TRBJ1-2	CASSSRQGLEYGYTF
TRBV11-3	NA	TRBJ1-6	CASSYGGGSIYSPLHF
TRBV5-1	NA	TRBJ2-7	CASSHLTTLSYEQYF
TRBV28	NA	TRBJ1-2	CASSYTGDPNYGYTF
TRBV5-6	NA	TRBJ2-3	CASSAWGGEDTQYF
TRBV6-7	NA	TRBJ2-3	CASSSGGHSVRTDTQYF
TRBV9	NA	TRBJ1-2	CASSVGVEVPGYTF
TRBV5-1	NA	TRBJ2-6	CASSLYTGSGANVLTF
TRBV6-4	NA	TRBJ1-1	CASSDSAGGNTEAFF
TRBV14	NA	TRBJ1-2	CASSQDQGNYGYTF